This T cell receptor (beta chain) was profiled in a study of response to subunit inactivated influenza vaccine. Whole-study findings and limits: Only a handful of new T cells, the authors suggested, are recruited with each seasonal influenza vaccination.

Trimming took 7 bases from V and 8 from J; bases not matched to a gene: 13. CDR3 length: 17 residues. TCRdb re-analysed the RT-PCR reads in MiXCR, keeping a single row per CDR3 protein. The sample comprises 800,000 to 1,000,000 distinct CDR3 sequences, 21% of which are singletons, and roughly 10% rests with the top ten. Concerning this clonotype itself: No antigen is known for it.

This TCR derives from a man between 50 and 59 years old who received an inactivated influenza vaccine. The input for sequencing was PBMCs from blood, taken roughly 5 days after vaccination. This chain joins TRBV12-3 or TRBV12-4 and TRBJ2-1, with 14 bases fitting TRBD2. CDR3: CASKTSGGGALRDEQFF. The DNA of the CDR3 is TGTGCCAGCAAGACTAGCGGGGGGGGTGCGCTTAGAGATGAGCAGTTCTTC.